This record covers a single TCR beta chain. The PCR used 60 Vbeta and 13 Jbeta primers. TCRdb keeps only in-frame clones here, not all; method: immunoSEQ multiplex PCR. The sample lists about 100,000 clones; more than 75% were seen once. These data are taken from a study of cytomegalovirus exposure and HLA in healthy donors. CDR1 and CDR2 (germline): SGHRS, YFSETQ. The length of the CDR3 is 17 residues. V was cut by 6 bases and J by 0 bases, with 21 bases left in between. The chain recombines TRBV5-1 with TRBJ1-1; unclear D gene. Sample: PBMCs. This clonotype originated in a woman aged 45 to 65 in good health and CMV-seropositive. The CDR3 DNA reads TGCGCCAGCACCTACTCGGCGGGGTTCGGGATGAACACTGAAGCTTTCTTT. It translates to CASTYSAGFGMNTEAFF.